Below, 15 T cell receptor beta chains from the same sample are listed, as sequenced in a study of cytomegalovirus exposure and HLA in healthy donors (dated by TCRdb to the late 2010s). Libraries were prepared through the immunoSEQ multiplex PCR assay. For the multiplex PCR, a mixture combining 60 forward primers for TCR Vbeta segments and 13 reverse primers for TCR Jbeta segments was used. In TCRdb, the immuneACCESS table is reduced to in-frame sequences with V and J assigned. These tables do not hold every clone; where another copy was compared, an unresolved V gene accounts for under half, and the others remain unexplained. The table held for this sample gives about 200,000 clones. Jointly, the top ten make up about 6.5% of the sample. Sequences were obtained from PBMCs. Receptors were obtained from a man aged 25-40 years in good health and CMV-seronegative.

The V gene is TRBV5-4, the J gene TRBJ2-7; possibly TRBD1 for D (5 bases). Germline-derived CDR1 and CDR2 are SGHNT and YYREEE (reference sequence). Trimming left V 3 bases short and J 1 base short, with 11 bases between. There are 14 residues in the CDR3. The CDR3, as DNA: TGTGCCAGCAGCTCTCCAACAGGATCCTACGAGCAGTACTTC. Its protein product is CASSSPTGSYEQYF.

The chain carries TRBV27 and TRBJ2-7, with TRBD1 identical over 8 bases. The CDR3 sequence is 13 residues long. Looked up from germline, CDR1 is MNHEY and CDR2 is SMNVEV (reference sequence). J gave up 5 bases and V 10 bases, and 10 bases lay outside the gene matches. Written as DNA, the CDR3 is TGTGCCACTTCTTGGACAGGGAGCCACGAGCAGTACTTC. It codes for CATSWTGSHEQYF.

The chain combines TRBV6-5 with TRBJ1-1; possible D gene TRBD1, 6 bases. Trimming took 5 bases from V and 7 from J, leaving 17 bases between them. The CDR3 loop spans 14 amino acids. In germline, CDR1 is MNHEY, CDR2 SVGAGI. The CDR3 spells CASSRSPGADEAFF. The CDR3 bases are TGTGCCAGCAGTCGAAGCCCAGGGGCTGATGAAGCTTTCTTT.

The rearrangement links TRBV5-4 to TRBJ2-2; D not resolved. The CDR3 is 15 amino acids. Germline loops: CDR1 SGHNT, CDR2 YYREEE (reference sequence). V was clipped by 2 bases and J by 0 bases, with 8 bases between them. The CDR3 sequence: CASSLQSANTGELFF. CDR3 sequence (DNA): TGTGCCAGCAGCTTACAGTCAGCGAACACCGGGGAGCTGTTTTTT.

This rearrangement joins TRBV9 to TRBJ2-7, with 7 bases identical to TRBD2. Germline loops: CDR1 SGDLS, CDR2 YYNGEE. With 4 bases clipped from V and 2 bases from J, the junction kept 9 bases outside the gene matches. There are 15 residues in the CDR3. The CDR3 DNA reads as TGTGCCAGCAGCCCCCAGGCGGGGGATCCCTACGAGCAGTACTTC. Its translation: CASSPQAGDPYEQYF.

V is TRBV4-3 and J is TRBJ2-1; tentatively, D is TRBD2 (5 bases). Germline V gene data show CDR1 as LGHNA and CDR2 as YSLEER. This CDR3 has 18 residues. V shed 0 bases and J shed 3 bases, with 18 bases lying between them. Written as DNA, the CDR3 is TGCGCCAGCAGCCAAGATTGGAATGCGGGTTTGGTCTACAATGAGCAGTTCTTC. Its protein is CASSQDWNAGLVYNEQFF.

The chain uses TRBV10-3 and TRBJ1-1; 10 nucleotides line up with TRBD1. The CDR3 has 14 amino acids. The J segment lost 4 bases and the V segment lost 5 bases, leaving 4 bases of the junction unmatched. Per germline, CDR1 ENHRY and CDR2 SYGVKD. CDR3 DNA sequence: TGTGCCATCAGTCGACAGGGGGCAAGCACTGAAGCTTTCTTT. As protein: CAISRQGASTEAFF.

The J gene is TRBJ1-5, the V gene TRBV19; 7 nucleotides match TRBD1. Germline V gene data show CDR1 as LNHDA and CDR2 as SQIVND (reference sequence). J lost 1 base, V lost 8 bases, and 5 bases had no gene match. The CDR3 spans 14 residues. CDR3 in DNA: TGTGCCAGTGGCCAGACAGGGAGCAATCAGCCCCAGCATTTT. It yields the protein CASGQTGSNQPQHF.

This clone is medium-sized (0.01 to 0.1%) by frequency. V is TRBV19 and J is TRBJ1-5; TRBD1 matches at 7 bases. V trimming: 5 bases; J trimming: 2 bases; junction bases outside the gene matches: 3. The CDR3 consists of 14 residues. Germline V gives CDR1 LNHDA, CDR2 SQIVND (reference sequence). CDR3 in DNA: TGTGCCAGTAGTTTTGGACAGGGCAATCAGCCCCAGCATTTT. The encoded protein is CASSFGQGNQPQHF.

The gene calls are TRBV27 and TRBJ2-7, with 12 bases fitting TRBD2. J gave up 6 bases and V 9 bases, and 12 bases lay outside the gene matches. Looked up from germline, CDR1 is MNHEY and CDR2 is SMNVEV (reference sequence). The CDR3 sequence is 15 residues long. The CDR3 DNA reads as TGTGCCAGTAAAATCCTAGCGGGAGGGCCTGGCGAGCAGTACTTC. Amino acids: CASKILAGGPGEQYF.

This rearrangement joins TRBV5-1 to TRBJ1-1; D ambiguous. V was clipped by 2 bases and J by 0 bases, with 11 bases between them. CDR1 and CDR2 from the germline V gene are SGHRS and YFSETQ. There are 15 residues in the CDR3. CDR3 nucleotides: TGCGCCAGCAGCTTCGGGGTTATAATGAACACTGAAGCTTTCTTT. Translating it yields CASSFGVIMNTEAFF.

The V and J genes are TRBV12-2 and TRBJ1-4; TRBD1 is the table's D call, not checked against the DNA. TRBV12-2 is shown as a pseudogene. The CDR3 length is 12 residues. This CDR3 reads CASRQTNEKLFF. The CDR3 DNA follows: TGTGCAAGTCGCCAAACTAATGAAAAACTGTTTTTT.

This chain links TRBV30 with TRBJ2-7, with D hard to call. The CDR3 runs 13 residues. CDR1 is GTSNPN and CDR2 is SVGIG in the germline V gene (reference sequence). V lost 2 bases to trimming and J lost 3 bases, with 11 bases between them. This CDR3 is CAWSRKQSYEQYF. Here the CDR3 DNA reads TGTGCCTGGAGTAGAAAACAGAGCTACGAGCAGTACTTC. Full variable domain (missing parts from reference TRBV30 and TRBJ2-7): SQTIHQWPATLVQPVGSPLSLECTVEGTSNPNLYWYRQAAGRGLQLLFYSVGIGQISSEVPQNLSASRPQDRQFILSSKKLLLSDSGFYLCAWSRKQSYEQYFGPGTRLTVT.

The V call is TRBV28, the J call TRBJ2-2; D might be TRBD1 (5 bases). Germline V gives CDR1 MDHEN, CDR2 SYDVKM. CDR3 size: 14 residues. Trimming took off 6 bases at V and 3 bases at J, with 11 bases between the two ends. Written as DNA, the CDR3 is TGTGCCAGCAGAGAACAGGTTCACACCGGGGAGCTGTTTTTT. It specifies CASREQVHTGELFF.

V is TRBV7-9 and J is TRBJ2-5, with 10 bases fitting TRBD1. TRBJ2-7 explains the end of the DNA better; the J call may be wrong. The CDR3 is 16 amino acids. Germline-derived CDR1 and CDR2 are SEHNR and FQNEAQ (reference sequence). The CDR3: CASSSHRDRGTYEQYF. DNA for the CDR3: TGTGCCAGCAGCTCGCACCGGGACAGGGGCACCTACGAGCAGTACTTC.